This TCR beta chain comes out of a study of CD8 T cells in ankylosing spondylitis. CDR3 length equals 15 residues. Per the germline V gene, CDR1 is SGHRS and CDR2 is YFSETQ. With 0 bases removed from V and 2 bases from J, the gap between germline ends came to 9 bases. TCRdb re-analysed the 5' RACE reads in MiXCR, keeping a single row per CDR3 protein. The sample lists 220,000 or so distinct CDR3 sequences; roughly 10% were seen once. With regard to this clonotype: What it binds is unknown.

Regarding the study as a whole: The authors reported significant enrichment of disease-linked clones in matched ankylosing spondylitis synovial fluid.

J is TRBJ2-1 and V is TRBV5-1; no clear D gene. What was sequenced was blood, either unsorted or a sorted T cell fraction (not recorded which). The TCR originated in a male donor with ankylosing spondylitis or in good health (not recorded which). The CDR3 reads CASSLDVGPYNEQFF. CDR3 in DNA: TGCGCCAGCAGCTTGGACGTGGGCCCCTACAATGAGCAGTTCTTC.